These 10 T cell receptor beta chains were all obtained from the same sample, sequenced in a study of Graves' ophthalmopathy and Graves' hyperthyroidism listed by TCRdb under 2018. TCRdb names Illumina HiSeq 2000 as the instrument used. TCR beta CDR3 regions were amplified from RNA transcripts for repertoire sequencing. A first-round RT-PCR used HTBI primers with the Qiagen OneStep RT-PCR kit, followed by a second-round multiplex PCR, size selection and purification. TCRdb trimmed the raw reads at Q25, called clones with MiXCR and kept productive beta chains. CDR3 protein sequences are deduplicated, and each keeps its most common genes and DNA. The sample table shows some 350,000 distinct CDR3 sequences, and 17% are seen once. The top ten clonotypes cover roughly 2.3% of the sample. Specimen: peripheral blood. These receptors were taken from an adult woman with stable Graves' hyperthyroidism.

Many counts were recorded for this clonotype. The J gene is TRBJ2-7, the V gene TRBV6-2 or TRBV6-3, with 10 bases that match TRBD2. Per the germline V gene, CDR1 is MNHEY and CDR2 is SVGEGT. V lost 2 bases and J lost 0; bases outside the gene matches: 4. CDR3 size: 16 residues. CDR3: CASSYPSGRASYEQYF. CDR3 bases: TGTGCCAGCAGTTACCCCAGCGGGAGGGCCTCCTACGAGCAGTACTTC.

This clonotype has a count of ten or more. J is TRBJ1-1 and V is TRBV12-3 or TRBV12-4; D unresolved. The V end was cut by 7 bases, the J end by 0 bases, with 12 bases between. This CDR3 contains 14 residues. This CDR3 is CASNLRLLNTEAFF. In nucleotides, the CDR3 is TGTGCCAGCAACTTGAGACTGTTGAACACTGAAGCTTTCTTT.

This clonotype was found many times. The rearrangement uses TRBV12-3 or TRBV12-4 and TRBJ2-6; D is unclear. Deletions cut 5 bases from V and 0 bases from J, with 5 bases between. The CDR3 extends over 14 amino acids. The CDR3 nucleotides read TGTGCCAGCAGTAGGTCCTCTGGGGCCAACGTCCTGACTTTC. The encoded protein is CASSRSSGANVLTF.

This clonotype was seen ten or more times. The gene calls are TRBV5-1 and TRBJ2-5, with D possibly being TRBD1 or TRBD2 (5 bases each). This CDR3 region has 15 residues. V was trimmed by 3 bases and J by 2 bases, leaving 14 bases between them. In germline, CDR1 is SGHRS, CDR2 YFSETQ. This CDR3 reads CASSSTPGTQETQYF. Here the CDR3 DNA reads TGCGCCAGCAGCTCCACTCCCGGGACGCAAGAGACCCAGTACTTC.

This clonotype occurred many times. The chain is built from TRBV2 and TRBJ2-4; 11 bases align to TRBD2. CDR3 length: 16 amino acids. Trimming at V came to 6 bases and at J to 5 bases, leaving 9 bases not matched to a gene. The V gene's germline CDR1 is SNHLY and CDR2 FYNNEI. The CDR3 DNA reads TGTGCCAGCAGACAACAGACTAGCGGGACCGAAAACATTCAGTACTTC. Translated, it gives CASRQQTSGTENIQYF.

This clonotype was observed many times. The chain uses TRBV6-5 and TRBJ2-5; TRBD1 matches at 7 bases. CDR1 is MNHEY, CDR2 SVGAGI, per germline. V trimming: 6 bases; J trimming: 5 bases; junction bases outside the gene matches: 12. This CDR3 is 15 amino acids long. The DNA for the CDR3 is TGTGCCAGCAGACCAACCCTGACAGGGCCCGAGACCCAGTACTTC. Protein product: CASRPTLTGPETQYF.

This clonotype was recorded at least ten times. This chain uses TRBV6-2 or TRBV6-3 with TRBJ2-2; 9 nucleotides agree with TRBD2. The CDR3 contains 15 residues. Germline V gene sequence: CDR1 MNHEY, CDR2 SVGEGT. V dropped 6 bases and J dropped 8; count of bases not matched to a gene: 10. CDR3 residues: CASRPTSGKAGELFF. The CDR3 region has the DNA TGTGCCAGCAGACCGACTAGCGGAAAAGCAGGGGAGCTGTTTTTT.

This clonotype was seen ten or more times. The chain combines TRBV2 with TRBJ1-1; no clear D gene. CDR3 size: 15 residues. In germline, CDR1 is SNHLY, CDR2 FYNNEI. The germline V and J ends were trimmed by 4 bases and 1 base, with 13 bases remaining between them. The CDR3 DNA reads TGTGCCAGCAGTGCCCTCCCGGCGTCGAACACTGAAGCTTTCTTT. Translated: CASSALPASNTEAFF. The complete variable domain, with remaining parts taken from reference TRBV2 and TRBJ1-1, reads EPEVTQTPSHQVTQMGQEVILRCVPISNHLYFYWYRQILGQKVEFLVSFYNNEISEKSEIFDDQFSVERPDGSNFTLKIRSTKLEDSAMYFCASSALPASNTEAFFGQGTRLTVV.

This clonotype has at least ten counts. The J gene is TRBJ2-5, the V gene TRBV27; D unresolved. Trimming shortened V by 5 bases and J by 1 base, and 8 bases separated the two germline ends. From germline, CDR1 is MNHEY and CDR2 SMNVEV (reference sequence). This CDR3 region has 13 residues. CDR3 loop: CASSTRSQETQYF. The CDR3 DNA reads TGTGCCAGCAGTACCAGGAGCCAAGAGACCCAGTACTTC.

This clonotype was counted ten times or more. The chain uses TRBV20-1 and TRBJ1-2; D might be TRBD1 (5 bases). CDR3 length: 12 residues. Germline lookup yields CDR1 DFQATT and CDR2 SNEGSKA (reference sequence). The V end lost 4 bases, the J end lost 4 bases, and 10 bases lay between the germline ends. The CDR3 is CSAITGTYGYTF. The CDR3 bases are TGCAGTGCTATTACGGGGACCTATGGCTACACCTTC.